The 18 T cell receptor beta chains in this list originate from one sample, sequenced in a study of blood T cell repertoires in COVID-19. Only in-frame clones appear in the TCRdb table, and some are missing; sequencing was by immunoSEQ multiplex PCR. The data show about 180,000 clones, with under 90% seen just once and 18% held by the top ten. Sequenced input: peripheral blood. These receptors were collected from a person aged 65-85 years with COVID-19, enrolled during active disease.

The chain recombines TRBV7-2 with TRBJ2-7; TRBD2 matches 10 bases. This CDR3 spans 16 amino acids. The V gene end was trimmed by 2 bases and the J gene end by 6 bases; junction bases not matched to a gene: 10. Germline-derived CDR1 and CDR2 are SGHTA and FQGNSA. The CDR3 loop reads CASSLLAGGKVGEQYF. The CDR3 DNA follows: TGTGCCAGCAGCTTATTAGCGGGAGGTAAAGTGGGCGAGCAGTACTTC.

The chain is built from TRBV19 and TRBJ2-7, with D tentatively TRBD1 (5 bases). Germline V gene lookup returns CDR1 LNHDA and CDR2 SQIVND (reference sequence). V was clipped by 4 bases and J by 4 bases, with 14 bases between them. This CDR3 is built from 14 residues. CDR3 region: CASSRKGNSYEQYF. DNA for the CDR3: TGTGCCAGTAGTAGGAAGGGGAACTCTTACGAGCAGTACTTC.

J is TRBJ1-4 and V is TRBV28, with D possibly being TRBD1 (6 bases). Germline V gene sequence: CDR1 MDHEN, CDR2 SYDVKM. The CDR3 totals 13 residues. V gave up 10 bases and J gave up 8 bases, with 17 bases separating them. DNA of the CDR3: TGTGCCACGCTGGGGGGGGGCTTCGAAAAACTGTTTTTT. Translated, it gives CATLGGGFEKLFF.

This clone was observed a handful of times. The chain joins TRBV7-3 to TRBJ1-1, with D uncertain. Trimming left V 5 bases short and J 6 bases short, with 10 bases between. The CDR3 has 12 amino acids. Per germline, CDR1 SGHTA and CDR2 FQGTGA. The CDR3 reads CASSPSGSEAFF. The CDR3 DNA sequence: TGTGCCAGCAGCCCCAGTGGCTCTGAAGCTTTCTTT.

The rearrangement links TRBV19 to TRBJ2-1, with D uncertain. V gave up 6 bases and J gave up 7 bases, with 22 bases separating them. CDR1 is LNHDA and CDR2 is SQIVND in the germline V gene (reference sequence). This CDR3 region has 16 residues. The CDR3 DNA follows: TGTGCCAGTAGAACACGAGACACGGTCGGTGGGAATGAGCAGTTCTTC. Translating gives CASRTRDTVGGNEQFF.

This sequence joins TRBV6-5 and TRBJ2-3; the D gene is possibly TRBD2 (6 bases). In germline, CDR1 is MNHEY, CDR2 SVGAGI. V lost 8 bases and J 0 bases, leaving 12 bases between the germline ends. There are 14 residues in the CDR3. This chain's CDR3 is CASAGSASTDTQYF. For the CDR3, the DNA is TGTGCCAGCGCGGGGAGTGCTAGCACAGATACGCAGTATTTT.

V is TRBV28 and J is TRBJ2-3; tentative D call: TRBD1 (6 bases). The CDR3 has 16 amino acids. V gave up 3 bases and J gave up 4 bases, with 17 bases separating them. Per the germline V gene, CDR1 is MDHEN and CDR2 is SYDVKM. The CDR3 region has the DNA TGTGCCAGCAGTTTCCCGACAGGACCCCCCCCAGATACGCAGTATTTT. Its translation is CASSFPTGPPPDTQYF.

The chain carries TRBV12-5 and TRBJ1-2; 7 nucleotides agree with TRBD1. CDR1 is LGHNT, CDR2 FRNRAP, per germline. The CDR3 loop spans 16 amino acids. Trimming removed 5 bases from V and 4 bases from J; junction bases left unmatched: 13. CDR3 loop: CASGPSRQGASYGYTF. DNA for the CDR3: TGTGCTAGTGGTCCCTCTAGACAGGGAGCCAGCTATGGCTACACCTTC.

The CDR3 sequence: CASSLRTGGINQPQHF. CDR3 nucleotide sequence: TGTGCCAGCAGTTTGAGGACAGGGGGTATCAATCAGCCCCAGCATTTT. The V gene is TRBV28, the J gene TRBJ1-5; TRBD1 matches at 10 bases. V was pared by 3 bases and J by 3 bases, with 5 bases of the junction left unmatched. Looked up from germline, CDR1 is MDHEN and CDR2 is SYDVKM. The CDR3 totals 16 residues.

The CDR3 DNA reads as TGTGCCAGCAGCCAGGAGTTGATGAACACTGAAGCTTTCTTT. Its translation: CASSQELMNTEAFF. This chain uses TRBV3-1 (or the pseudogene TRBV3-2) with TRBJ1-1; D is undetermined. The germline V gene encodes CDR1 LGHDT and CDR2 YNNKEL (reference sequence). The CDR3 loop spans 14 amino acids. Trimming removed 3 bases at V and 0 bases at J, with 8 bases between.

The gene calls are TRBV10-3 and TRBJ2-3, with 14 bases identical to TRBD2. The CDR3 spans 17 residues. V was clipped by 8 bases and J by 1 base; unmatched bases: 8. Germline V gives CDR1 ENHRY, CDR2 SYGVKD. This chain's CDR3 is CAIAGLAGVARTDTQYF. The DNA of the CDR3 is TGTGCCATCGCGGGACTAGCGGGGGTGGCCCGCACAGATACGCAGTATTTT.

V gene TRBV7-9 combines with J gene TRBJ1-6; no reliable D call. Trimming removed 6 bases from V and 9 bases from J, with 9 bases in between. The CDR3 is 12 residues long. The germline gives CDR1 SEHNR, CDR2 FQNEAQ (reference sequence). In nucleotides, the CDR3 is TGTGCCAGCAGAGTTGGGAGTTCACCCCTCCACTTT. Translated: CASRVGSSPLHF.

The rearrangement links TRBV29-1 to TRBJ1-3; D may be TRBD1 (5 bases). Germline V gene sequence: CDR1 SQVTM, CDR2 ANQGSEA. CDR3 length: 16 residues. V lost 2 bases to trimming and J lost 4 bases, with 18 bases between them. CDR3: CSVELSGRGYGNTIYF. The CDR3 DNA reads TGCAGCGTTGAACTTAGCGGGCGGGGGTACGGAAACACCATATATTTT. Full variable domain (remainder filled in from reference TRBV29-1 and TRBJ1-3): SAVISQKPSRDICQRGTSLTIQCQVDSQVTMMFWYRQQPGQSLTLIATANQGSEATYESGFVIDKFPISRPNLTFSTLTVSNMSPEDSSIYLCSVELSGRGYGNTIYFGEGSWLTVV.

V and J are TRBV23-1 and TRBJ1-5; 7 bases fit TRBD1. TRBV23-1 is assigned to the ORF class and has an uncertain function. This CDR3 contains 18 residues. V lost 7 bases and J lost 5; bases outside the gene matches: 20. The DNA of the CDR3 is TGCGCCAGCACGAAAAGAGGGACAGTAAGAGCCTCCGATCAGCCCCAGCATTTT. Protein product: CASTKRGTVRASDQPQHF.

The V and J genes are TRBV19 and TRBJ1-3; the D gene is possibly TRBD1 (6 bases). The CDR3 covers 16 residues. Per the germline V gene, CDR1 is LNHDA and CDR2 is SQIVND (reference sequence). V dropped 6 bases and J dropped 2 bases, with 17 bases sitting between them. The CDR3 protein is CASRQPSTGTGNTIYF. In DNA, the CDR3 is TGTGCCAGTAGACAACCGTCAACAGGGACTGGAAACACCATATATTTT.

The chain employs TRBV5-4 and TRBJ2-1; 9 bases are shared with TRBD2. Per germline, CDR1 SGHNT and CDR2 YYREEE (reference sequence). V shed 0 bases, J shed 4 bases, and the junction held 2 bases outside the gene matches. The CDR3 has 15 residues. Here the CDR3 reads CASSLDAGGYNEQFF. The CDR3 bases are TGTGCCAGCAGCTTGGACGCGGGGGGGTACAATGAGCAGTTCTTC.

The genes are TRBV14 and TRBJ1-2; maybe TRBD1 (5 bases). V lost 0 bases and J lost 5, with 13 bases in between. The CDR3 covers 15 residues. Looked up from germline, CDR1 is SGHDN and CDR2 is FVKESK. CDR3 nucleotides: TGTGCCAGCAGCCAAGATCTAAGGGGAGGGTATGGCTACACCTTC. Its protein product is CASSQDLRGGYGYTF. Full variable domain (missing parts from reference TRBV14 and TRBJ1-2): EAGVTQFPSHSVIEKGQTVTLRCDPISGHDNLYWYRRVMGKEIKFLLHFVKESKQDESGMPNNRFLAERTGGTYSTLKVQPAELEDSGVYFCASSQDLRGGYGYTFGSGTRLTVV.

The gene calls are TRBV19 and TRBJ1-5, with TRBD1 as a possible D gene (6 bases). Germline V lookup: CDR1 LNHDA, CDR2 SQIVND (reference sequence). There are 14 residues in the CDR3. V was shortened by 6 bases and J by 3 bases, with 12 bases between the two germline ends. CDR3 region: CASSRQASNQPQHF. The CDR3, as DNA: TGTGCCAGTAGCCGACAGGCCTCCAATCAGCCCCAGCATTTT.